These T cell receptor beta chains were read from a single sample in a study of CD8 T cells in ankylosing spondylitis. TCRdb redid the calling of the 5' RACE reads with MiXCR, one entry per CDR3 protein. The sample records fewer than 550,000 distinct CDR3 sequences, roughly 5.3% being singletons. The sample was blood, either unsorted or a sorted T cell fraction (not recorded which). These receptors all come from a male donor with ankylosing spondylitis. CDR3s include the opening cysteine and the closing phenylalanine or tryptophan. Clone size is shown for a subset of rows, as once, few, many or a class of expanded clone.

j_gene,abundance,v_gene,CDR3aa
TRBJ1-2,many,TRBV7-3,CASSLTAEVDGYTF
TRBJ2-7,.,TRBV20-1,CSARGASYEQYF
TRBJ2-1,many,TRBV11-1,CASSPLTSGGYEQFF
TRBJ1-2,many,TRBV5-1,CASSLAPGLEGYGYTF
TRBJ2-1,many,TRBV29-1,CSVEGRLAARLSYNEQFF
TRBJ2-2,.,TRBV19,CASSFPTALGTGELFF
TRBJ2-6,many,TRBV5-1,CASSPPRQGYGANVLTF
TRBJ2-7,many,TRBV20-1,CSAMTSAYEQYF
TRBJ2-1,few,TRBV24-1,CATSRREIPNEQFF
TRBJ2-7,many,TRBV15,CATSPPVGHVNYEQYF
TRBJ2-1,many,TRBV6-2/TRBV6-3,CASSSTSGPRRHNEQFF
TRBJ1-3,few,TRBV20-1,CGTRQGAGNTIYF
TRBJ1-6,many,TRBV14,CASSQGLGSSPLHF
TRBJ2-1,.,TRBV20-1,CSAISPYRDSTYNEQFF
TRBJ2-7,many,TRBV7-8,CASSVSGTLSTYEQYF
TRBJ1-1,many,TRBV5-1,CASSWEGYITEAFF
TRBJ1-2,many,TRBV5-1,CASKMTENYGYTF
TRBJ2-3,many,TRBV9,CASSVGIFYSTDTQYF
TRBJ2-1,few,TRBV12-5,CASGLVGGLNYNEQFF
TRBJ2-1,many,TRBV15,CATSSASGAREQFF
TRBJ1-1,many,TRBV6-1,CASSSSGSRTEAFF
TRBJ1-5,many,TRBV20-1,CSARDRGAQHF
TRBJ1-4,.,TRBV28,CASIDATNEKLFF
TRBJ1-1,few,TRBV5-1,CASSSPGGRTEAFF
TRBJ2-1,few,TRBV20-1,CSARLASGGVSYNEQFF
TRBJ1-4,many,TRBV12-3/TRBV12-4,CASSPRDAQNEKLFF
TRBJ2-3,.,TRBV20-1,CSARGAANTDTQYF
TRBJ2-5,many,TRBV28,CASSLDSSRGETQYF
TRBJ2-7,.,TRBV20-1,CSARRTGHYEQYF
TRBJ2-4,few,TRBV5-1,CASSLEGLAGVNIQYF